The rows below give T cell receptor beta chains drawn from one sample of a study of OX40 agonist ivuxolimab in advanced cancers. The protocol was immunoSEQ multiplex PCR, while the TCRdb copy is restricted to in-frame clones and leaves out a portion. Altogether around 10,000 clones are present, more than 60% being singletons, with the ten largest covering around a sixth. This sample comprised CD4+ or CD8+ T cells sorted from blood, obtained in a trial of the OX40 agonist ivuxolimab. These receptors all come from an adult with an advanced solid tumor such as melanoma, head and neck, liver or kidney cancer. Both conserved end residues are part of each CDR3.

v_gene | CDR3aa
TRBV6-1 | CASSELSGNTIYF
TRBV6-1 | CASSVKRELETQYF
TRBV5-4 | CASSSVDRLQETQYF
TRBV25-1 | CASSTGTGDYGYTF
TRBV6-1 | CASSTGLGGSNEQFF
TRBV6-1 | CASSEALQQRYYGYTF
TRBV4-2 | CASSSSGGADEQYF
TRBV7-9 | CASSPREEGPGEQYF
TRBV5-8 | CASSLLQPYNEQFF
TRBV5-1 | CASSLTRTGGNEKLFF
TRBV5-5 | CASSSVGLEHYGYTF
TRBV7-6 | CASSSTYEQFF
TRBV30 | CAWSWGSGANVLTF
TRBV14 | CASSLIYGTAYEQYF
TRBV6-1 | CASSRTGLYNEQFF
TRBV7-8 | CASSTFSGGQETQYF
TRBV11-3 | CASSNPAGREMEDTQYF
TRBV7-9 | CASSRSSNSQETQYF
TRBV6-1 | CASSEPPWTENTGELFF
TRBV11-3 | CASSPNPGLVGTGELFF
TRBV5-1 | CASSSGAGEQYF
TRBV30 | CAWQGAAGANVLTF
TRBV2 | CASRGNGNTIYF
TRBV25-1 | CASSLQGNEQFF
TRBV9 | CASSPWTDGYTF
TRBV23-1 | CARRGQNKTMEQFF
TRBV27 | CASSLQGAGGELFF
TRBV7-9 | CASSSGETQYF
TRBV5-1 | CASSLPRAGGITDTQYF
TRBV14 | CASSQGYGYTF
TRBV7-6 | CASSQELAGGETQYF
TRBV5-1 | CASSLTLVTLGIDTQYF
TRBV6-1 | CASSEIPSGANIQYF